The rows below give T cell receptor beta chains drawn from one sample of a study of blood T cell repertoires in COVID-19. Clones were sequenced by immunoSEQ multiplex PCR, and TCRdb holds only the in-frame ones, with some missing. The data hold roughly 150,000 clones, with roughly four fifths observed a single time. Sequencing was carried out using peripheral blood. The receptor source for this set is a man aged 60 to 69 with active or convalescent COVID-19. The CDR3 runs from the conserved cysteine through the conserved F or W. The order of the fields is V gene, D gene, J gene, clone size, CDR3 protein, CDR3 DNA. The D gene is left open where the match is weak. Rows may omit the clone size; those that give it use once, few, many or a size class.

TRBV5-6	TRBD2	TRBJ2-1	-	CASSFGGSLSYNEQFF	TGTGCCAGCAGCTTCGGGGGGTCGCTCTCCTACAATGAGCAGTTCTTC
TRBV27	TRBD2	TRBJ2-3	-	CASSFSAGGRFKTDTQYF	TGTGCCAGCAGTTTTTCAGCGGGAGGGCGGTTTAAGACAGATACGCAGTATTTT
TRBV5-1	TRBD1	TRBJ1-3	few	CASSLGTGTAGNTIYF	TGCGCCAGCAGCCTCGGGACAGGGACCGCTGGAAACACCATATATTTT
TRBV19	-	TRBJ2-7	-	CASAVETTINEQYF	TGTGCCAGTGCGGTTGAGACTACGATCAACGAGCAGTACTTC
TRBV5-1	TRBD2	TRBJ2-5	-	CASSLVRAGGQETQYF	TGCGCCAGCAGCTTGGTCCGAGCGGGGGGGCAAGAGACCCAGTACTTC
TRBV29-1	TRBD1	TRBJ2-7	few	CSVARQGAYEQYF	TGCAGCGTTGCGAGACAGGGAGCCTACGAGCAGTACTTC
TRBV7-6	TRBD1	TRBJ1-3	-	CASSLGTGASKISGNTIYF	TGTGCCAGCAGCTTAGGTACAGGGGCCTCTAAAATCTCTGGAAACACCATATATTTT
TRBV5-8	-	TRBJ2-3	-	CASSPGLRTDTQYF	TGTGCCAGCAGCCCGGGACTTCGCACAGATACGCAGTATTTT
TRBV19	-	TRBJ1-2	-	CASTNRVTAYGYTF	TGTGCCAGTACTAATCGGGTGACAGCATATGGCTACACCTTC
TRBV19	-	TRBJ2-1	-	CASIGLNHGEQFF	TGTGCCAGTATTGGGCTCAACCACGGTGAGCAGTTCTTC
TRBV6-5	-	TRBJ1-5	few	CASSPTDWNQPQHF	TGTGCCAGCAGTCCTACCGATTGGAATCAGCCCCAGCATTTT
TRBV6-5	-	TRBJ1-4	-	CASSYSGRLANEKLFF	TGTGCCAGCAGTTACTCCGGGAGGCTTGCTAATGAAAAACTGTTTTTT
TRBV10-3	-	TRBJ1-4	-	CAISAGDEKLFF	TGTGCCATCAGTGCAGGGGATGAAAAACTGTTTTTT
TRBV19	-	TRBJ1-5	-	CASTSGGTVNNQPQHF	TGTGCCAGTACCTCGGGGGGGACGGTAAACAATCAGCCCCAGCATTTT
TRBV6-5	-	TRBJ1-1	-	CASARAQGEAFF	TGTGCCAGCGCGAGGGCACAGGGCGAAGCTTTCTTT
TRBV5-1	TRBD2	TRBJ2-1	-	CASSLMASGGRVYNEQFF	TGCGCCAGCAGCTTGATGGCTAGCGGGGGGCGTGTCTACAATGAGCAGTTCTTC
TRBV27	TRBD1	TRBJ2-7	-	CASSLFGTGDYEQYF	TGTGCCAGCAGTTTATTCGGGACAGGGGACTACGAGCAGTACTTC